This T cell receptor (beta chain) was recovered during a study of HIV-infected patients and healthy controls. Many counts were recorded for this clonotype. TCRdb reanalysed the 5' RACE reads using MiXCR and keeps one entry per CDR3 protein. In the table there are about 67,000 distinct CDR3 sequences, approximately 15% of which are singletons. The CDR3 loop spans 18 amino acids. The V and J ends lost 1 base and 1 base, in that order; junction bases with no gene match: 9. Germline-derived CDR1 and CDR2 are SGHTA and FQGNSA. The rearrangement links TRBV7-2 to TRBJ2-7, with 11 bases identical to TRBD2. The specimen sequenced was CD4+ T cells from blood. This clonotype originated in a human donor in good health. The CDR3 loop reads CASSLGTSGYRTSYEQYF. The CDR3 DNA is TGTGCCAGCAGCTTAGGGACTAGCGGGTACCGAACTTCCTACGAGCAGTACTTC.